This paragraph reports one TCR beta chain. Its antigen is currently not known. This entry comes from a study of cytomegalovirus exposure and HLA in healthy donors (dated by TCRdb to about 2017). For context, the study as a whole: An earlier analysis of a few hundred of the donors reported 276 Gb of sequence data and some 110 million unique TCR beta sequences obtained from about 179 million T cells. An early release covering roughly 600 HLA-typed donors comprised approximately 300 gigabases of sequencing data and around 86 million unique TCR sequences. The genetic ancestry cluster associated with self-reported Caucasian donors included about 81% of the roughly 410 genotyped donors. The aim of the study was to test whether cataloging public T cell receptors could identify signatures of past pathogen exposure. Using immunosequencing, the study profiled T cell repertoires from approximately 700 subjects and related those repertoires to cytomegalovirus serostatus. Along with the roughly 670-subject first cohort, a separate validation cohort of about 110 different subjects was used. To predict cytomegalovirus infection status, the study combined high-throughput TCR immunosequencing, statistical association of individual TCRs with disease status, and machine learning. A later analysis re-examined previously published TCR beta repertoires from just over 650 donors and added high-resolution HLA genotyping to investigate patterns of TCR occurrence. The later analysis used no new phenotypic data to find candidate immune exposures, relying instead on TCR beta sequences and their occurrence across donors. An earlier analysis of around 540 of the donors applied high-throughput TCR beta sequencing to assess whether each TCR beta V gene segment acted as functional or pseudogenic. Alongside the repertoire data, information on donor age, sex, ethnicity and CMV serostatus was compiled. A later genetic analysis used genome-wide SNP genotypes for about 60% of the roughly 670 donors, treating that subset as a discovery cohort. Every repertoire in the discovery cohort had been generated on one and the same sequencing platform. HLA typing included class I and class II loci at four-digit resolution. Typing coverage differed by locus: A, B, C, DRB1 and DQB1 were typed in about 629-630 donors, DQA1 in roughly 510, DPA1 in some 610, and DPB1 in around 440. Several DR-DQ haplotypes were handled as single units for association and clustering, since linkage in the cohort was strong. Among under 450 genotyped donors of the cohort, an average of roughly 240,000 unique TCR beta nucleotide sequences were sequenced per donor, roughly 20% of them non-productive. Results the study describes overall, beyond this receptor: In a later genetic analysis, fewer N-insertions in productive TCRs were reported among donors in an Asian-associated ancestry cluster than the roughly 640-donor mean. Only TCR beta chains were sequenced in this cohort, and the absence of alpha or paired-chain data limited detectable features. In a later genetic analysis, a missense DCLRE1C variant was associated with V-gene and J-gene trimming of TCR beta chains, and the association was replicated in an independent cohort. Because counts were too low, seventeen rarely observed V segments, including chromosome 9 orphons, were excluded from the earlier analysis of a few hundred of the donors. A further reported finding was that TCR beta sequences accurately predicted the HLA-A and HLA-B alleles for most subjects in the first cohort. The classifier was reported to diagnose cytomegalovirus status with high specificity and sensitivity in both the original and validation cohorts. In the study, about 150 TCR beta chains were listed as associated with cytomegalovirus. For the cohort, immune exposure information was limited to CMV serostatus. Linkage disequilibrium might explain the correlated functional status among segregating V segments, but an unknown experimental factor could not be ruled out. Most CMV-associated TCR beta chains appeared to be HLA-restricted in a later analysis, and the HLA associations seemed to be driven largely by CMV exposure. Assigning TCR associations to individual alleles was difficult when HLA alleles, especially DR and DQ, strongly co-occurred. Some IMGT-functional V segments, including TRBV6-2 and TRBV6-3, could not be distinguished by the 87-base-pair reads and were therefore excluded. A few of the identified cytomegalovirus-associated TCR beta chains were confirmed in vitro to be specific for cytomegalovirus antigens. The presence/absence analyses assumed that sequencing depth was roughly uniform across donors, and that assumption may not be true. In a later analysis, HLA-associated TCR beta chains showed more clonal expansion and lower generation probabilities than non-associated chains that were equally common. Because some donors lacked HLA typing at each locus, the association tests relied only on the typed subset. Several of the top co-occurrence clusters appeared to be linked to parvovirus B19, influenza, CMV and Epstein-Barr virus, according to a later analysis. While some public TCRs were present in many individuals, most TCR sequences turned up only very rarely across donors. An earlier analysis of 450 to 750 of the donors showed that most TCR beta V segments appeared in productive rearrangements either about 90% or about 30% of the time, which broadly matched IMGT annotations. According to a later analysis, TCR association rates differed among HLA loci, with DRB1 alleles showing the most associated TCRs and HLA-C alleles showing the fewest. The authors suggested that the approach could potentially be extended to other disease states and immunological phenotypes. A group of highly shared sequence variants was considered likely to be a technical artifact of the sequencing pipeline. A later analysis associated about 16,000 TCR beta sequences with specific HLA alleles at a false discovery rate of 0.05.

There are 14 amino acids in the CDR3, from cysteine to phenylalanine inclusive. Of all the DNA, just the CDR3 is kept, 42 bases in frame from base 1. The germline V gene provides CDR1 SGHNT and CDR2 YENEEA. V loses 5 bases, J loses 1 base, and the germline ends lie 10 bases apart. In total, more than 500 healthy bone marrow donors made up the cohort. All cohort members were sampled while nominally healthy, although unrecorded immune exposures were likely present. The donor was CMV seropositive and was included in the group of 290 or so seropositive cohort members. Every donor gave a peripheral blood sample, and the peripheral blood mononuclear cells from that sample were used for TCR beta sequencing. Genomic DNA extraction from the blood cell samples was performed with the Qiagen DNeasy Blood Extraction Kit. Receptor libraries were prepared by the immunoSEQ multiplex PCR assay. A mixture of 60 forward primers for TCR Vbeta segments and 13 reverse primers for TCR Jbeta segments was used in the multiplex PCR. The CDR3 region of rearranged TCR beta genes was amplified from genomic DNA by a multiplex PCR assay. The Illumina HiSeq System was used to sequence the amplified TCR beta libraries as 87-base-pair reads. Regarding the original processing steps: In a later analysis, tens of millions of unique TCR beta chains were counted across the roughly 610 repertoires, and approximately 11 million of these chains were shared by at least two donors. A nearest-neighbor algorithm error-corrected the raw reads and collapsed the reads into unique sequences, merging closely related sequences to remove PCR and sequencing errors. V, D and J gene segments were assigned by aligning CDR3 sequences to IMGT reference sequences. For a sequence to be retained, a match of at least six nucleotides to both a V gene segment and a J gene segment was required. A rearrangement was called productive if the CDR3 had no stop codons and remained in frame with V and J, and every other rearrangement was called non-productive. Following IMGT convention, CDR3 was defined as the stretch from the second conserved V-encoded cysteine to the conserved J-encoded phenylalanine. Sequences without an unambiguous match to a single V gene segment were excluded from the earlier analysis of a few hundred of the donors. In an earlier analysis of several hundred of the donors, V segments were called functional above 56.7% productive rearrangements and were called segregating when the between-donor standard deviation exceeded 5%. A statistical classification framework was developed to diagnose cytomegalovirus status using the catalog of TCR beta chain sequences. In a later analysis, V and J genes were assigned by comparing TCR nucleotide sequences against IMGT/GENE-DB human TR gene sequences. In a later analysis, CDR3 sequences and most-parsimonious VDJ recombination scenarios were assigned using the TCRdist pipeline. A later analysis defined each TCR beta chain by its CDR3 amino acid sequence plus V-gene family, and excluded reads lacking a unique V-gene family. As a way to deal with suspected cross-contamination and a sequencing artifact, a later analysis dropped under 600 nucleotide sequences that were highly shared and had low generation probability. In a later analysis, a clonal expansion index was calculated for each public chain from normalized within-repertoire ranks of inferred template counts. In a later analysis, generation probabilities were computed with a VDJ recombination model fitted to out-of-frame rearrangements, and the resulting probabilities were checked against IGoR. Hypergeometric tests were used in a later analysis to score TCR-TCR, TCR-HLA and TCR-CMV co-occurrence, with a repertoire-size bias correction applied to the TCR pairs. False discovery rates were estimated in a later analysis by permuting HLA or CMV assignments 20 times. In a later analysis, co-occurring TCRs were grouped using DBSCAN, with TCRdist sequence similarity added in when clustering inside HLA-allele-positive subsets. Repertoires with fewer than 30,000 or more than 120,000 public chains were left out of co-occurrence clustering, as were several repertoires with anomalous nucleotide sharing. TCRdb carries this immuneACCESS record with in-frame sequences only. Its versions omit some clonotypes, under half of them owing to an unresolved V gene in the studies checked, with the rest unexplained. V and J calls and clone size are those listed in that table; D and trimming were worked out from the DNA. The record for this sample contains 30,000 to 35,000 clones. Approximately 3.6% of the sample lies in the top ten.

Sequencing was performed on PBMCs. The receptor chain draws on TRBV11-3 and TRBJ2-3; D gene: possibly TRBD1, on 6 matching bases. The clonotype originates from a woman aged 40 to 50 in good health and CMV-seropositive. CDR3 sequence: CASSVTGRTDTQYF. The sequenced DNA is TGTGCCAGCAGCGTAACAGGGCGCACAGATACGCAGTATTTT.